The TCR beta chain described here comes from a study of cytomegalovirus exposure and HLA in healthy donors. General observations from the study: Reportedly, a later analysis found an Asian-associated ancestry cluster had fewer N-insertions than the approximately 670-donor mean.

V shed 3 bases and J shed 6 bases, with 16 bases lying between them. The CDR3 has 15 residues. CDR1 is MNHEY and CDR2 is SMNVEV in the germline V gene (reference sequence). The PCR contained 60 Vbeta and 13 Jbeta primers. TCRdb keeps only in-frame clones here, not all; method: immunoSEQ multiplex PCR. This table has over 100,000 clones, just under 75% appearing once. The sample holds a few counts of this clone. Its target is unknown. Sequences were obtained from PBMCs. J is TRBJ2-3 and V is TRBV27, with D possibly TRBD2 on 6 matching bases. This receptor was identified in a man in his forties or fifties in good health and CMV-seropositive. The CDR3 sequence: CASSFRGTWGDTQYF. The CDR3 bases are TGTGCCAGCAGTTTCCGCGGGACTTGGGGGGATACGCAGTATTTT.